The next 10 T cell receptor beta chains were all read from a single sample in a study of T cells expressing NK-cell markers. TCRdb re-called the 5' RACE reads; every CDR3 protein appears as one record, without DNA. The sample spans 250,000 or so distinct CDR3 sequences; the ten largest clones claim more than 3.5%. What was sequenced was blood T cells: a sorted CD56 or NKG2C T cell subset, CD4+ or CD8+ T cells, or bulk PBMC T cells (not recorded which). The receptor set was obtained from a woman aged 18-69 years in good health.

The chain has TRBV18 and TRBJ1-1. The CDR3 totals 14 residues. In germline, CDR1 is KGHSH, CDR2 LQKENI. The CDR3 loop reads CASSPNGMNTEAFF.

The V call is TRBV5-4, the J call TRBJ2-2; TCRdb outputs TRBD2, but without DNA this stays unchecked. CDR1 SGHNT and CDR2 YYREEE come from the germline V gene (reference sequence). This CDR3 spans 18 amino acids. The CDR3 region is CASSLVGSGWKNTGELFF.

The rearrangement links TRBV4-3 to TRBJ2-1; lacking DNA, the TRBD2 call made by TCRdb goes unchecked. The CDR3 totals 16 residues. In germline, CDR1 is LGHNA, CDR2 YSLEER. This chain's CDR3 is CASSREGLAGNNEQFF.

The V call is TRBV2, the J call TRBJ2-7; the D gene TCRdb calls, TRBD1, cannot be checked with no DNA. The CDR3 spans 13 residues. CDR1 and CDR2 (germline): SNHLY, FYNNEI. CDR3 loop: CASSDPLREEQYF. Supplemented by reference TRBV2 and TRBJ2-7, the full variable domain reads EPEVTQTPSHQVTQMGQEVILRCVPISNHLYFYWYRQILGQKVEFLVSFYNNEISEKSEIFDDQFSVERPDGSNFTLKIRSTKLEDSAMYFCASSDPLREEQYFGPGTRLTVT.

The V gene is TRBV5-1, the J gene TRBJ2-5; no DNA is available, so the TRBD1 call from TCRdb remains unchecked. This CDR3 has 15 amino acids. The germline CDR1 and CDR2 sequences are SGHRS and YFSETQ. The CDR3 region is CASSGGTGGQETQYF.

The CDR3 here is CASSLVDRTQYF. The chain links TRBV11-2 to TRBJ2-3. Looked up from germline, CDR1 is SGHAT and CDR2 is FQNNGV. The CDR3 runs 12 residues.

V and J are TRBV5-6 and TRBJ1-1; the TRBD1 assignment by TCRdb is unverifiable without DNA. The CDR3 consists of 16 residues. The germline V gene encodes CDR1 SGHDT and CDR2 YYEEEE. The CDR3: CASSLQAGPLNTEAFF.

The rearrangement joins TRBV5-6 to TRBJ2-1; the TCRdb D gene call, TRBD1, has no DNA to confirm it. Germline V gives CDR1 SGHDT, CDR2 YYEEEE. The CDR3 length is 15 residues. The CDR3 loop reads CASSRPGQGAFEQFF.

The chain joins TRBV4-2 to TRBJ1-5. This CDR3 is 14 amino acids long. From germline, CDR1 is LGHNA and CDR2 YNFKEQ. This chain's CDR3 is CASSQVGSNQPQHF.

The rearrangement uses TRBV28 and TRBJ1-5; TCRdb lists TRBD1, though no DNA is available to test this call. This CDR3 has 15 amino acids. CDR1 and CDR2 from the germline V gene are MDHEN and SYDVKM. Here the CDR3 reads CASSALTGGYQPQHF.